This TCR beta chain originates from a study of CD8 T cells in ankylosing spondylitis. General study points: A motif of roughly 8 highly homologous TCR beta variants was seen as apparently characteristic of ankylosing spondylitis blood.

A single record per CDR3 protein comes from TCRdb applying MiXCR to the 5' RACE reads. The repertoire consists of 700,000 to 850,000 distinct CDR3 sequences, with roughly 10% occurring once and the leading ten covering approximately 0.51%. A remark on this clonotype: Its antigen is not identified.

The receptor comes from a male donor with ankylosing spondylitis. Sequences were obtained from blood, either unsorted or a sorted T cell fraction (not recorded which).

This CDR3 reads CASSYREDQPQHF. Written as DNA, the CDR3 is TGTGCCAGCAGTTACAGGGAAGATCAGCCCCAGCATTTT. This chain connects TRBV6-5 to TRBJ1-5; the D is unclear. CDR3 length: 13 amino acids. V gave up 2 bases and J gave up 5 bases, with 7 bases separating them. Germline-derived CDR1 and CDR2 are MNHEY and SVGAGI.